This TCR beta chain comes out of a study of PD-L1 blockade in urothelial cancer. Whole-study context: The patients' atezolizumab therapy, 1,200 mg intravenously every 3 weeks, started at some point between 2013 and 2014. Blood underwent analysis 3 weeks (second dose) and 6 weeks after treatment began.

Germline V gene lookup returns CDR1 LNHDA and CDR2 SQIVND (reference sequence). The CDR3 totals 14 residues. With 4 bases clipped from V and 0 bases from J, the junction kept 3 bases outside the gene matches. The repertoire was sequenced with immunoSEQ multiplex PCR; TCRdb's copy has only in-frame clones and lacks some. The sample lists about 84,000 clones; roughly 87% were seen once. To note about this clone: The target antigen is unknown.

Study-level points and caveats: Durable-benefit patients expanded tumor-associated blood clones more at 3 weeks.

Every patient provided from 1 to 8 samples, collected pretreatment and on-treatment. This receptor was obtained from a man aged 70 or older with urothelial cancer. V is TRBV19 and J is TRBJ2-7, with TRBD1 matching 7 bases. Sequencing used PBMCs, obtained around atezolizumab (anti-PD-L1) treatment. CDR3 loop: CASSTDRDSYEQYF. The CDR3 DNA reads TGTGCCAGTAGTACCGACAGGGACTCCTACGAGCAGTACTTC. The full variable domain, with the rest looked up from reference TRBV19 and TRBJ2-7, is DGGITQSPKYLFRKEGQNVTLSCEQNLNHDAMYWYRQDPGQGLRLIYYSQIVNDFQKGDIAEGYSVSREKKESFPLTVTSAQKNPTAFYLCASSTDRDSYEQYFGPGTRLTVT.